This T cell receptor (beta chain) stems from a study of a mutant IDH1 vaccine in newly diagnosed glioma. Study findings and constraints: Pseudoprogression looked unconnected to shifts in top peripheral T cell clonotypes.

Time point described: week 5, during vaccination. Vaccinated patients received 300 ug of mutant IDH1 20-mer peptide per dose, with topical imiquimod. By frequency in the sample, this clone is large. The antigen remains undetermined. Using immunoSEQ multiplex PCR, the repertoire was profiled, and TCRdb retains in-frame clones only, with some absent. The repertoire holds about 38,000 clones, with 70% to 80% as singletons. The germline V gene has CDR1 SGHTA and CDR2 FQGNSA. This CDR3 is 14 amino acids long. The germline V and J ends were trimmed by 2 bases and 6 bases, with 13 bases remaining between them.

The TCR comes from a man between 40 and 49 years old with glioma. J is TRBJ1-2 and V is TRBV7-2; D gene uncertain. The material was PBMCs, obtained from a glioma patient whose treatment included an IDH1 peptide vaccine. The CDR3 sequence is CASSLSGRPHGYTF. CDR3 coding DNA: TGTGCCAGCAGCTTAAGCGGGAGGCCGCATGGCTACACCTTC.